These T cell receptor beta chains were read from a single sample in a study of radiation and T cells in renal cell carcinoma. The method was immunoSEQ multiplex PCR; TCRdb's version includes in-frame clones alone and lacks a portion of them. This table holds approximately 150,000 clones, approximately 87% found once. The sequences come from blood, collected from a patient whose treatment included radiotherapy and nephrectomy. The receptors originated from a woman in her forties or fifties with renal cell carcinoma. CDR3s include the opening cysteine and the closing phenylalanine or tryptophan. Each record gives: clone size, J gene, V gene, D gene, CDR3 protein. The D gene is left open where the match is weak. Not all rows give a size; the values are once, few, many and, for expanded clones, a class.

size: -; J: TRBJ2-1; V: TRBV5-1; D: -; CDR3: CASSLWGSMSNEQFF
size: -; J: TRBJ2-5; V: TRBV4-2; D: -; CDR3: CASSHPELRSSEETQYF
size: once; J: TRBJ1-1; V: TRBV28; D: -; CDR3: CAARGLVNTEAFF
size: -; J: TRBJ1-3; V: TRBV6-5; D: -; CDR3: CASSAGTTGNTIYF
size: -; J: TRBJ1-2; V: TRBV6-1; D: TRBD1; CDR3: CASSENRDRGEGYTF
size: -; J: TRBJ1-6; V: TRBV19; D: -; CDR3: CASSSSQAALHF
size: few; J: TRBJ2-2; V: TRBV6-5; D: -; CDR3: CASSRDGTGELFF
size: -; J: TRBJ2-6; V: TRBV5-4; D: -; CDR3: CASSPGGDPGANVLTF
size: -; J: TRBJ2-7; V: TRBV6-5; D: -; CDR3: CASSSGTFYEQYF
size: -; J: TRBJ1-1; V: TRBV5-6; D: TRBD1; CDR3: CASSLRDRGYTEAFF
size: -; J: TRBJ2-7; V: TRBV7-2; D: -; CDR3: CASSLGRTAVGEQYF
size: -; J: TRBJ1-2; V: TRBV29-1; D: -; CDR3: CSVDNTRGDGYTF
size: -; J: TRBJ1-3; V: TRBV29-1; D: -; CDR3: CSVPDGPGNTIYF
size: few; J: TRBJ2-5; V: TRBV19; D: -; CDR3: CATRVDAQETQYF
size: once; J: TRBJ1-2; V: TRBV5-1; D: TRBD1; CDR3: CASSPAGQGNYGYTF
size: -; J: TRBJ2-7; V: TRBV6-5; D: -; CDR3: CLIPGQDYEQYF
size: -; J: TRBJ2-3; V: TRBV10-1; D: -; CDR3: CASSDRLSFADTQYF
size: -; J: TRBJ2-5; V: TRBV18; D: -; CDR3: CASSPGLGRVETQYF
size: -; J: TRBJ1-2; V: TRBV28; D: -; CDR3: CASGTRGGYTF
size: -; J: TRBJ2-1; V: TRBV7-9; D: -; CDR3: CASSPQHNEQFF
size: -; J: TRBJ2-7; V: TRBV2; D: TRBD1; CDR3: CASIGQGRRYEQYF
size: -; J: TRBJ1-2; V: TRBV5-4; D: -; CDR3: CASSPTDSYNYGYTF
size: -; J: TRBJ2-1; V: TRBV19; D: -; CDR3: CASSLSITYNEQFF
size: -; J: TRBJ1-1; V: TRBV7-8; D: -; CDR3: CASSARLTNTEAFF
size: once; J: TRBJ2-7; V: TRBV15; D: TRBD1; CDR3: CATSYKGNFGRGKHEQYF
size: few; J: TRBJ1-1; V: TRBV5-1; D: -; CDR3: CASSLGTLNTEAFF
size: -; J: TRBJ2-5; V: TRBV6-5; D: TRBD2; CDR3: CASSYSGERGETQYF
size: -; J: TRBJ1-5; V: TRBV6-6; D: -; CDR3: CASSQSGWPQHF
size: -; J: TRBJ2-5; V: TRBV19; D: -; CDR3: CASSIGNQETQYF
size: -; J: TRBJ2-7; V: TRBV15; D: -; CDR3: CATSISTVSYEQYF
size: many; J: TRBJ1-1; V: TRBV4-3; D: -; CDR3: CASSPQQGMNTEAFF
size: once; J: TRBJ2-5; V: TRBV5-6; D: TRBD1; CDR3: CASSLAATGGETQYF
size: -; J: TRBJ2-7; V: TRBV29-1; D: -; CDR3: CSVAGIAYEQYF
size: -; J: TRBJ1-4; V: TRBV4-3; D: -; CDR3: CASSQDRAPEKLFF
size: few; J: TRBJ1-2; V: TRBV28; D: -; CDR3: CATPREEVGGYTF
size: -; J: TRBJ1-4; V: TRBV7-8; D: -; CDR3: CAIRESNEKLFF
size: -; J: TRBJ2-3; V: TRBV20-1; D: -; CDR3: CSASSGTAQYF
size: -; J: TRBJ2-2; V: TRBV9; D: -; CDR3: CASSVDTRELFF
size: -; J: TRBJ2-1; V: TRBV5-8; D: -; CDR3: CASSLGLRGGSLGEQFF
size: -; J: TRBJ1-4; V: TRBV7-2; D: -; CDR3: CASSGSAVGLFF
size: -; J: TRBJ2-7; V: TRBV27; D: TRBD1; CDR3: CASLPGTGNEQYF
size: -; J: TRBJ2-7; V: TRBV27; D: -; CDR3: CASSLGVGEQYF
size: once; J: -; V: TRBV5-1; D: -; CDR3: CASSLASGVGQTYEQYF
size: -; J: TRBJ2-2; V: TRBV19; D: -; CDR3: CASSTSGGNIGELFF
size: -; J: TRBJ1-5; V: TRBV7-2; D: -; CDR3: CASSLVEGDQPQHF